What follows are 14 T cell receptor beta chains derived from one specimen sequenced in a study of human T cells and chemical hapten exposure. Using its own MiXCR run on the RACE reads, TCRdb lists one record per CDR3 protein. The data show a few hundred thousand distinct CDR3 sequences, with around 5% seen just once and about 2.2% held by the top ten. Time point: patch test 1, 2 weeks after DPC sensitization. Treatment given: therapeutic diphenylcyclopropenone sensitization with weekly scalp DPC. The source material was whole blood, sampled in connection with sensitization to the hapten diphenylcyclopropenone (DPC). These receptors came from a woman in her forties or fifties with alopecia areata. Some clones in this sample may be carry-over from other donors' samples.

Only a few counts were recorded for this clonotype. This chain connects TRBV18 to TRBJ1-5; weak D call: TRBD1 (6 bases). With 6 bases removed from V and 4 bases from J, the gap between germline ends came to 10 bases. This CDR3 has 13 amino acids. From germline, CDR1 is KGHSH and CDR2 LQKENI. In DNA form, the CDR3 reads TGTGCCAGCTCCACAGGGAAAAATCAGCCCCAGCATTTT. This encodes CASSTGKNQPQHF.

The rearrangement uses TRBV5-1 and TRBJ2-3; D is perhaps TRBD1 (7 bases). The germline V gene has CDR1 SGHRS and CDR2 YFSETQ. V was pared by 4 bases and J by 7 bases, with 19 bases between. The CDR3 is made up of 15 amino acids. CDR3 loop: CASSKEGQSLNTQYF. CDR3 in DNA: TGCGCCAGCAGCAAGGAGGGACAGTCCCTCAATACGCAGTATTTT.

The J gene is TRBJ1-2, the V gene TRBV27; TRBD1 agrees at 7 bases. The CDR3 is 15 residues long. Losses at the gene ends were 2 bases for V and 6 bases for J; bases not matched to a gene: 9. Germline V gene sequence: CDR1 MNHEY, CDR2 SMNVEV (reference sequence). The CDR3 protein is CASSLSGGGGDGYTF. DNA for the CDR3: TGTGCCAGCAGTTTAAGCGGAGGGGGCGGGGATGGCTACACCTTC.

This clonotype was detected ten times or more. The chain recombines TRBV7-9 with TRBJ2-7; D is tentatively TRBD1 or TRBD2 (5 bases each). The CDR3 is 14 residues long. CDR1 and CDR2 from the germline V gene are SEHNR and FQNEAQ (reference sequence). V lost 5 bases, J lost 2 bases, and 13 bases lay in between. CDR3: CASSPAVGAYEQYF. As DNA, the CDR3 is TGTGCCAGCAGCCCGGCCGTGGGGGCCTACGAGCAGTACTTC.

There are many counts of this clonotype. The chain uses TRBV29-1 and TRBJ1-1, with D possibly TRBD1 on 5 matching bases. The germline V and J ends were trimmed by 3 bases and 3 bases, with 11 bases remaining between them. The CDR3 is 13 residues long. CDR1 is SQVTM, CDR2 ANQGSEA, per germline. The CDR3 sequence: CSVEGRVYTEAFF. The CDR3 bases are TGCAGCGTTGAGGGCAGGGTGTACACTGAAGCTTTCTTT.

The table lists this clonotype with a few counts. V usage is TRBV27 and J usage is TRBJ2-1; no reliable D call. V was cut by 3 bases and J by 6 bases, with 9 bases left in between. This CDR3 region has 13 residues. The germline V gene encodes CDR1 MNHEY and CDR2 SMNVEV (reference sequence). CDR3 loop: CASSLSVANEQFF. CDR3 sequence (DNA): TGTGCCAGCAGTTTGAGTGTCGCCAATGAGCAGTTCTTC.

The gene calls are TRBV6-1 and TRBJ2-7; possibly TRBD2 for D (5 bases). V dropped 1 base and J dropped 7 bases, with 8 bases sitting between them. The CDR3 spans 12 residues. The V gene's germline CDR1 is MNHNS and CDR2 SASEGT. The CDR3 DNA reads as TGTGCCAGCAGTGAAGTGAGAGGGGAGCAGTACTTC. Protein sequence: CASSEVRGEQYF.

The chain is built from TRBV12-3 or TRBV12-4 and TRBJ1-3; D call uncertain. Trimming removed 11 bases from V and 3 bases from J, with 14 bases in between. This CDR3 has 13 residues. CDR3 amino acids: CASGDNSGNTIYF. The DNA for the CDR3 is TGTGCCTCCGGGGATAACAGTGGAAACACCATATATTTT.

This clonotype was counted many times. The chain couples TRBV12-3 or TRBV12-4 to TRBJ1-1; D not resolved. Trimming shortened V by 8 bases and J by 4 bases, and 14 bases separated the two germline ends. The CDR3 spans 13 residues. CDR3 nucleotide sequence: TGTGCCAGCGGGAAGGCCGCGGGCACTGAAGCTTTCTTT. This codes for CASGKAAGTEAFF.

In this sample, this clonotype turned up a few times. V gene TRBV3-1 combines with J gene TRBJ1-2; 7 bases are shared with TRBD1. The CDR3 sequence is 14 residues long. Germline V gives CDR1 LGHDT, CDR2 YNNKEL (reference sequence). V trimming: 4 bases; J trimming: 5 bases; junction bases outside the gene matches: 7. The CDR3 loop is CASSRDSETYGYTF. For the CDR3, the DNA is TGTGCCAGCAGCCGGGACAGCGAAACTTATGGCTACACCTTC.

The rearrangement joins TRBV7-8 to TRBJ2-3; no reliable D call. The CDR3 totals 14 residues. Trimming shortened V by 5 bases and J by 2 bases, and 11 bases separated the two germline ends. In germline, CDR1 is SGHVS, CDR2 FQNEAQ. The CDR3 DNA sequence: TGTGCCAGCAGCCAAGGACGGAACACAGATACGCAGTATTTT. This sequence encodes CASSQGRNTDTQYF.

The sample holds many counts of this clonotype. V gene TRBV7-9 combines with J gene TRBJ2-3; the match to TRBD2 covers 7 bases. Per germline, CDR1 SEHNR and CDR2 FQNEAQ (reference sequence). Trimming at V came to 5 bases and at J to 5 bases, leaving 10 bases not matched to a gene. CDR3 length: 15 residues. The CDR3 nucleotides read TGTGCCAGCAGCACCCGACTAGCAGCCGTAGATACGCAGTATTTT. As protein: CASSTRLAAVDTQYF.

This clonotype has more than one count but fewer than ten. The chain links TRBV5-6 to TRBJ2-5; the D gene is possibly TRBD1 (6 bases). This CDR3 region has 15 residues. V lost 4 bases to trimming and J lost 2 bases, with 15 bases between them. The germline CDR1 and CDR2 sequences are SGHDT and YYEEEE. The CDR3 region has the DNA TGTGCCAGCAGCCTAAATGACAGGTCTCAAGAGACCCAGTACTTC. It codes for CASSLNDRSQETQYF.

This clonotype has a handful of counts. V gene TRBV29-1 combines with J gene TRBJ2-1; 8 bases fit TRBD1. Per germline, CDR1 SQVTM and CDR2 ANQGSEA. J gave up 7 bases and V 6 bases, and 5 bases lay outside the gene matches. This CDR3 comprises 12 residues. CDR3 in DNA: TGCAGCGTCCCCCAGGGGGCAAATGAGCAGTTCTTC. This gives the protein CSVPQGANEQFF.